This is a list of T cell receptor beta chains from one sample in a study of Ad26.COV2.S vaccination and SARS-CoV-2 variants. The method was immunoSEQ multiplex PCR; TCRdb's version includes in-frame clones alone and lacks a portion of them. Of 350,000 to 500,000 clones listed, 89% are singletons. Here the sequenced sample was peripheral blood, taken in a trial of Ad26.COV2.S vaccine versus placebo. All receptors come from a person between 18 and 59 years old who received the Ad26.COV2.S COVID-19 vaccine or a placebo. Both conserved end residues are part of each CDR3. D genes are given only for firm matches. Not all rows give a size; the values are once, few, many and, for expanded clones, a class.

D gene	clone size	V gene	J gene	CDR3 DNA	CDR3 protein
.	.	TRBV10-3	TRBJ1-6	TGTGCCATCAGTGACGGGCTTAACATCCACTTT	CAISDGLNIHF
.	.	TRBV5-1	TRBJ1-1	TGCGCCAGCAGCTTGTGGGGAAACGGGCTAACTGAAGCTTTCTTT	CASSLWGNGLTEAFF
.	.	TRBV27	TRBJ2-7	TGTGCCAGCAGTTTTTTCGCCCGTTTCAGCTCCTACGAGCAGTACTTC	CASSFFARFSSYEQYF
.	.	TRBV11-3	TRBJ2-2	TGTGCCAGCGCAATGGGCACCGGGGAGCTGTTTTTT	CASAMGTGELFF
.	.	TRBV4-3	TRBJ1-2	TGCGCCAGCAGCCAAGACGGGGGGCTGGGAGGCTACACCTTC	CASSQDGGLGGYTF
.	once	TRBV2	TRBJ2-6	TGTGCCAGCATCGTGGGTGGTGGGGCCAACGTCCTGACTTTC	CASIVGGGANVLTF
.	.	TRBV5-5	TRBJ2-1	TGTGCCAGCAGTAATCTTGGTGGTGAGCAGTTCTTC	CASSNLGGEQFF
.	.	TRBV18	TRBJ2-7	TGTGCCAGCTCACTCCCGGGCGTTGAGCAGTACTTC	CASSLPGVEQYF
.	few	TRBV3-1/TRBV3-2	TRBJ1-1	TGTGCCAGCAGCCACAGGACAGCAATCACTGAAGCTTTCTTT	CASSHRTAITEAFF
.	.	TRBV7-2	TRBJ2-3	TGTGCCAGCAGCTTAAATGGACTCGGCACGCAGTATTTT	CASSLNGLGTQYF